This T cell receptor beta chain was identified during a study of beta chain features in type 1 diabetes. As every portion of the isolated RNA was reverse transcribed, the sequencing read expressed TCRB transcripts. Libraries were prepared by immunoSEQ multiplex PCR; TCRdb keeps only in-frame clonotypes and omits some of them. The sample lists hundreds of thousands of clones; about 14% were seen once. About this clone: The target antigen is unknown.

Trimming removed 7 bases from V and 1 base from J, with 13 bases in between. The germline V gene encodes CDR1 SNHLY and CDR2 FYNNEI. CDR3 length equals 14 residues. General study points: Among all four CD4+ subsets, Type 1 diabetes patients had TCRB CDR3s that were moderately but significantly shorter. Whether TCRB rearrangement is influenced by HLA type went unresolved here.

The sequenced sample consisted of naive CD4+ T cells from blood. The TCR was taken from a man aged 18 to 29 with type 1 diabetes. The chain uses TRBV2 and TRBJ1-2, with D perhaps TRBD1 (5 bases). The CDR3: CASKSLRGNYGYTF. The CDR3 coding sequence is TGTGCCAGCAAGAGTTTGAGGGGTAACTATGGCTACACCTTC.